This T cell receptor beta chain was documented in a study of control samples from healthy donors and cancer patients. The data were produced by immunoSEQ multiplex PCR, yet TCRdb's version contains in-frame clones alone and is incomplete. The repertoire holds 55,000 to 65,000 clones, about 89% seen once, with roughly 12% in the top ten. Trimming shortened V by 8 bases and J by 4 bases, and 9 bases separated the two germline ends. The length of the CDR3 is 13 residues. The germline V gene encodes CDR1 MNHEY and CDR2 SVGAGI. The source material was PBMCs. The chain combines TRBV6-5 with TRBJ1-6; D gene uncertain. This receptor was identified in a woman aged 55-70 years with lung cancer. The CDR3 loop reads CASDELYNSPLHF. The CDR3 region has the DNA TGTGCCAGCGATGAACTGTATAATTCACCCCTCCACTTT.